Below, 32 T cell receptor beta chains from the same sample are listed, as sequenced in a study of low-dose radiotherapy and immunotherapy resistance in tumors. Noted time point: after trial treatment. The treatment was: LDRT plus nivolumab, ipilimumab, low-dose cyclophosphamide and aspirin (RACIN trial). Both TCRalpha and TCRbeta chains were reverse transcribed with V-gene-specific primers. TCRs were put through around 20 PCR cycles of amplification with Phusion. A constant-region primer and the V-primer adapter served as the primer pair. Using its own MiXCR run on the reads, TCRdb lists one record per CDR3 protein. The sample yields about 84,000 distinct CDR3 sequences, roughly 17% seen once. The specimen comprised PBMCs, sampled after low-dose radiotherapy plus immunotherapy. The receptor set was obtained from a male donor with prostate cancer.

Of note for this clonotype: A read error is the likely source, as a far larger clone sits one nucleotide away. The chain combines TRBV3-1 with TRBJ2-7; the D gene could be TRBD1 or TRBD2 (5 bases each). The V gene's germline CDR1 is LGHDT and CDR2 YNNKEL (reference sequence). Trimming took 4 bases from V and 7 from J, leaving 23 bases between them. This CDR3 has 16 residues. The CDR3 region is CASSRNRRSSYNEQYF. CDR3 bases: TGTGCCAGCAGCCGCAACAGGAGGAGCTCCTACAATGAGCAGTACTTC.

The CDR3 protein is CASSVGAEPSYEQYF. CDR3 bases: TGTGCCAGCAGCGTAGGGGCAGAGCCCTCCTACGAGCAGTACTTC. This chain connects TRBV9 to TRBJ2-7; no reliable D call. V lost 0 bases to trimming and J lost 0 bases, with 10 bases between them. The CDR3 extends over 15 amino acids. Germline CDR1 SGDLS, CDR2 YYNGEE.

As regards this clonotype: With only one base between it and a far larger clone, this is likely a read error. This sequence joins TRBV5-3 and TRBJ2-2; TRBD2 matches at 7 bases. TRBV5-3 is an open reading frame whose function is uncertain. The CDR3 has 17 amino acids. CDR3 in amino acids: CASSLVLMAGVSGELFF. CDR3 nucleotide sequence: TGTGCCAGCAGCTTGGTTCTGATGGCGGGAGTTTCCGGGGAGCTGTTTTTT.

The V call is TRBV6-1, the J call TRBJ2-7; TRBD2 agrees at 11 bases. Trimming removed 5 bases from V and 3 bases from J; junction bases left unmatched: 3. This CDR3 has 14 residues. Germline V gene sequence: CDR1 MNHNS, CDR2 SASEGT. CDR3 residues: CASSLTSGNYEQYF. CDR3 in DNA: TGTGCCAGCAGTTTGACTAGCGGGAACTACGAGCAGTACTTC.

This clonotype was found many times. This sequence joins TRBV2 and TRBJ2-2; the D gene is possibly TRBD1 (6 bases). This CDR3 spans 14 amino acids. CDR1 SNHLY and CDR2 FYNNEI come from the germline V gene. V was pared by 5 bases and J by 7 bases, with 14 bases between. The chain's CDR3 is CASSYRVMVGELFF. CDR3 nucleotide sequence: TGTGCCAGCAGTTACAGGGTTATGGTCGGGGAGCTGTTTTTT.

The chain's CDR3 is CASSDDSGANVLTF. DNA of the CDR3: TGTGCCAGCAGTGACGACTCTGGGGCCAACGTCCTGACTTTC. This rearrangement joins TRBV6-4 to TRBJ2-6; D unclear. The CDR3 covers 14 residues. Trimming removed 2 bases from V and 0 bases from J, with 2 bases in between. Looked up from germline, CDR1 is MRHNA and CDR2 is SNTAGT.

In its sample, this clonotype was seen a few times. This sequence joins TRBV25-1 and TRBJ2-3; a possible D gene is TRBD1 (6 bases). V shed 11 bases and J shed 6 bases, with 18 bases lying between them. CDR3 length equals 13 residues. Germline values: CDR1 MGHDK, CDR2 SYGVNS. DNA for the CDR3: TGTGCCTCCAACAGGGAACGTTACGATACGCAGTATTTT. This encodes CASNRERYDTQYF.

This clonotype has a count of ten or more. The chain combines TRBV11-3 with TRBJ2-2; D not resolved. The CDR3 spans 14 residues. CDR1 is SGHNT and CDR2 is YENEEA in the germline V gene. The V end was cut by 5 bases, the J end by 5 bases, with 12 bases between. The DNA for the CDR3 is TGTGCCAGCAGCCTAGGTAGTGGGACCGGGGAGCTGTTTTTT. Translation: CASSLGSGTGELFF.

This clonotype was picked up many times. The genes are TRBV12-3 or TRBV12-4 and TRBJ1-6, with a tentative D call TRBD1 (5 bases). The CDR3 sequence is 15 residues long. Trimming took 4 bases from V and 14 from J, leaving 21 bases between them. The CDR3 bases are TGTGCCAGCAGTTCAGGGATGGGCCCCTTACAATCCCTCCACTTT. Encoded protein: CASSSGMGPLQSLHF.

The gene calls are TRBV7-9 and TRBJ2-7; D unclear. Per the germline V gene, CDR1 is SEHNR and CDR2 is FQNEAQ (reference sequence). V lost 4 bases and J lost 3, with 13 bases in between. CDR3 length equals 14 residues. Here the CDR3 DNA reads TGTGCCAGCAGCTCCCTAGTGGGTTACTACGAGCAGTACTTC. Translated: CASSSLVGYYEQYF.

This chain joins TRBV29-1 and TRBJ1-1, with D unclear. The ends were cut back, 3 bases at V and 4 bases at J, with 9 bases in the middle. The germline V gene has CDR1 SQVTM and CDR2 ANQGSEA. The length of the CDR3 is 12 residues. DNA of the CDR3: TGCAGCGTTGATGCGGCTGGCACTGAAGCTTTCTTT. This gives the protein CSVDAAGTEAFF.

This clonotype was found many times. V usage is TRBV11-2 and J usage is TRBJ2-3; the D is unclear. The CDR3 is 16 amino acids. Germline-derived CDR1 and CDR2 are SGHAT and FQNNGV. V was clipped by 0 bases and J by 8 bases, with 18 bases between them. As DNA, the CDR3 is TGTGCCAGCAGCTTAGAAGTTAGACGGAAACCGGGTACGCAGTATTTT. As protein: CASSLEVRRKPGTQYF.

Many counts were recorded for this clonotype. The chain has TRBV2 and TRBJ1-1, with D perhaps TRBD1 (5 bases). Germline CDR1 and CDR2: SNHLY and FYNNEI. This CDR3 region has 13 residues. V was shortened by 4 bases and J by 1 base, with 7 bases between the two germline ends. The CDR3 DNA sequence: TGTGCCAGCAGTGTTCAGGGGAACACTGAAGCTTTCTTT. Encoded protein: CASSVQGNTEAFF. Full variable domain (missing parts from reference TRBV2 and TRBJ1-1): EPEVTQTPSHQVTQMGQEVILRCVPISNHLYFYWYRQILGQKVEFLVSFYNNEISEKSEIFDDQFSVERPDGSNFTLKIRSTKLEDSAMYFCASSVQGNTEAFFGQGTRLTVV.

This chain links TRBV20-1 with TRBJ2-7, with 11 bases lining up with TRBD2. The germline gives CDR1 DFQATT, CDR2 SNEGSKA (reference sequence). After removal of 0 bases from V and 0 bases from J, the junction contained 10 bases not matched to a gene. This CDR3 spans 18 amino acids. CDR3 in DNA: TGCAGTGCTAGAGATCAGTCCGGGACTAGCGGACACTCCTACGAGCAGTACTTC. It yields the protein CSARDQSGTSGHSYEQYF.

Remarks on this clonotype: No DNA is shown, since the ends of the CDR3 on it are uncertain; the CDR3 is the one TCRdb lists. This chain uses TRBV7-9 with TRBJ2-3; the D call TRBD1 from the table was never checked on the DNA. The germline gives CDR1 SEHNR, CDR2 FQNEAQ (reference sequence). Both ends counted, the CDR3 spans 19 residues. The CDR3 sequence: CASSFYICSAPLKVDTQYF.

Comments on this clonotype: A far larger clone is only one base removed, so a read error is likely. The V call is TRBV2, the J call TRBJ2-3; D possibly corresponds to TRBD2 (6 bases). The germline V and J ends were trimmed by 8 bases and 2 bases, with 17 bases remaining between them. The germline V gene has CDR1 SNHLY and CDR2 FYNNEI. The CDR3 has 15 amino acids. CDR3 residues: CASSPASEYTDTQYF. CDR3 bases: TGTGCCAGCTCCCCGGCTAGCGAGTACACAGATACGCAGTATTTT.

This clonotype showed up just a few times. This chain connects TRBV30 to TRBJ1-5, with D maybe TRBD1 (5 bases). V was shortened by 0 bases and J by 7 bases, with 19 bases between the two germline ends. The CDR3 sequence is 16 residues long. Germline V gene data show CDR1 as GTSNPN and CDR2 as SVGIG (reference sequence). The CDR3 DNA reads TGTGCCTGGAGTGTCAACGGGCCAGGGAATGGACAGCCCCAGCATTTT. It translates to CAWSVNGPGNGQPQHF.

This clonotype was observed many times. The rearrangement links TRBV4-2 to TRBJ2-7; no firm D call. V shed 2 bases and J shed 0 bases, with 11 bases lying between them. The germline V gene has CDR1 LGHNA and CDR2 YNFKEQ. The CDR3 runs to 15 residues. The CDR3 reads CASSQMGRSSYEQYF. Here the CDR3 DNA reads TGTGCCAGCAGCCAAATGGGCAGAAGCTCCTACGAGCAGTACTTC.

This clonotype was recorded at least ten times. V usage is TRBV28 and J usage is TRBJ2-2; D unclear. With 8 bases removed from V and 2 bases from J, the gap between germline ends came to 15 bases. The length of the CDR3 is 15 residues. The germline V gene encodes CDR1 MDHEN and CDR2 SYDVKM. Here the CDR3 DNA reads TGTGCCAGCGACCCGAGCTACCCCAACACCGGGGAGCTGTTTTTT. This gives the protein CASDPSYPNTGELFF.

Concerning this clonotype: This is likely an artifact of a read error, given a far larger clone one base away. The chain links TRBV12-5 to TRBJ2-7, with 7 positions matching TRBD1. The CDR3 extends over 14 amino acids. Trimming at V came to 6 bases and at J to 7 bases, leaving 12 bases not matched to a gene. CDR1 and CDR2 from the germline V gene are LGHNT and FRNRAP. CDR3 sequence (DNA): TGTGCTAGTGGCCTAAAAACAGGGGACAATGAGCAGTACTTC. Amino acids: CASGLKTGDNEQYF.

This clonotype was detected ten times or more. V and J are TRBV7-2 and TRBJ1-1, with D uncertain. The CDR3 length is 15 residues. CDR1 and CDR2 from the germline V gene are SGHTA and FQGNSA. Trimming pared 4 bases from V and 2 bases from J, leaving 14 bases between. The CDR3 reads CASSSVGGTNTEAFF. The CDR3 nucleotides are TGTGCCAGCAGCTCCGTGGGAGGAACCAACACTGAAGCTTTCTTT. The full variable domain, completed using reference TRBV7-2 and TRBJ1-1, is GAGVSQSPSNKVTEKGKDVELRCDPISGHTALYWYRQSLGQGLEFLIYFQGNSAPDKSGLPSDRFSAERTGGSVSTLTIQRTQQEDSAVYLCASSSVGGTNTEAFFGQGTRLTVV.

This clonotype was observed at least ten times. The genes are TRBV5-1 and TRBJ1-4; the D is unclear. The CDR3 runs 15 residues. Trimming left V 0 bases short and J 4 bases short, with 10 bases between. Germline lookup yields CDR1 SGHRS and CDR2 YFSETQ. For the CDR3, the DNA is TGCGCCAGCAGCTTGGGACACGGTAGTAATGAAAAACTGTTTTTT. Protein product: CASSLGHGSNEKLFF.

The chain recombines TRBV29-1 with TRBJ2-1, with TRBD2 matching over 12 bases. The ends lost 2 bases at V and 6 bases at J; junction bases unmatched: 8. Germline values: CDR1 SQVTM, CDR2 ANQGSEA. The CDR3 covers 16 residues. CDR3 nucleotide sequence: TGCAGCGTTGAACCTCGAAGACTAGCGGGGGCCAATGAGCAGTTCTTC. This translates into CSVEPRRLAGANEQFF.

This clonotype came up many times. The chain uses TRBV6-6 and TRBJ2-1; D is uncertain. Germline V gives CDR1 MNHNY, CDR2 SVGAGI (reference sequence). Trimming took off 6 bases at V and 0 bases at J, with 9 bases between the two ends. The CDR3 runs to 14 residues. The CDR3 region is CASSRELSYNEQFF. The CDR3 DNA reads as TGTGCCAGCAGCCGAGAGCTCTCCTACAATGAGCAGTTCTTC.

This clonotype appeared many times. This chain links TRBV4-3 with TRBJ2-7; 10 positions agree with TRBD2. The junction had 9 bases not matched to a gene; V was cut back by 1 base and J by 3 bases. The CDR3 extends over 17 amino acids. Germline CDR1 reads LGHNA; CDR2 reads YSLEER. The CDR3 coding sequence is TGCGCCAGCAGCCAAGGATGGATAGCGGGAGGCCTCTACGAGCAGTACTTC. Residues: CASSQGWIAGGLYEQYF.

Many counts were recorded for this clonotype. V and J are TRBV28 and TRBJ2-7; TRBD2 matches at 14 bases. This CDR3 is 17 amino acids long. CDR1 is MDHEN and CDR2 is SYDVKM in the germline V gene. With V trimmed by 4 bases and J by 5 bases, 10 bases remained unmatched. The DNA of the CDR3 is TGTGCCAGCAGTTCCTATGGACTAGCGGGAGGAACGAACGAGCAGTACTTC. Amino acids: CASSSYGLAGGTNEQYF.

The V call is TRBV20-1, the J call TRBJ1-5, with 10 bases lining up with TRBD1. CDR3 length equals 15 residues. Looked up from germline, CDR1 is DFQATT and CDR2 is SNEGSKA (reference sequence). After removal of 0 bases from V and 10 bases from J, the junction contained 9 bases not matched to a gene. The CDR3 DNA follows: TGCAGTGCTAGAGATCAGGGACAGGGGTTTCGTCCCCAGCATTTT. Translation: CSARDQGQGFRPQHF.

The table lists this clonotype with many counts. For the CDR3, the DNA is TGTGCCAGCAGCCCCTCTCACTCGAGGGGTATCGGGGAGCTGTTTTTT. This gives the protein CASSPSHSRGIGELFF. The genes are TRBV3-1 and TRBJ2-2; perhaps D is TRBD1 or TRBD2 (5 bases each). Germline V lookup: CDR1 LGHDT, CDR2 YNNKEL (reference sequence). This CDR3 region has 16 residues. V was pared by 4 bases and J by 7 bases, with 19 bases between.

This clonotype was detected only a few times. This CDR3 is CASAQPSGRRDTQYF. The CDR3 coding sequence is TGTGCCAGCGCTCAGCCTAGCGGCCGTAGAGATACGCAGTATTTT. The rearrangement links TRBV12-3 or TRBV12-4 to TRBJ2-3, with 7 bases that match TRBD2. The CDR3 totals 15 residues. V lost 8 bases and J lost 5; bases outside the gene matches: 13.

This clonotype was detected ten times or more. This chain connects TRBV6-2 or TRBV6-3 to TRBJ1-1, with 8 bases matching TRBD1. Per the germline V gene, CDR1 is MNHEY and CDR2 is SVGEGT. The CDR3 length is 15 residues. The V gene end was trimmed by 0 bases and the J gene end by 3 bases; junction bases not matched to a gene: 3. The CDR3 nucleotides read TGTGCCAGCAGTTACTCCGGACAGGGAGACACTGAAGCTTTCTTT. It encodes CASSYSGQGDTEAFF.

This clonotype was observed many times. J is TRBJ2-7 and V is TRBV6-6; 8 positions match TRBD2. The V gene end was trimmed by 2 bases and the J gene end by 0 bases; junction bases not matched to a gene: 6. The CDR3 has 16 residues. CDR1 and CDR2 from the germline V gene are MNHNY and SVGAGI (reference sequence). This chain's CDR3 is CASSYGAGTSSYEQYF. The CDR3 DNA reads TGTGCCAGCAGTTACGGGGCCGGGACTAGCTCCTACGAGCAGTACTTC.

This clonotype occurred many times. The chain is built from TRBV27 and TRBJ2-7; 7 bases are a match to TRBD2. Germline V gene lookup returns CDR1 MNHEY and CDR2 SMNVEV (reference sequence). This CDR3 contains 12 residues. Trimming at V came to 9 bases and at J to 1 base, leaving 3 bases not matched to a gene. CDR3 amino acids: CASGRVSYEQYF. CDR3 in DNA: TGTGCCAGTGGGAGGGTATCCTACGAGCAGTACTTC.